The source of this T cell receptor beta chain is a study of blood T cell repertoires in COVID-19. For the study at large: COVID-19 samples from acute and convalescent phases originated in the United States, Italy and Spain.

Seattle patients were enrolled during active infection and followed longitudinally. Here immunoSEQ multiplex PCR was the method, and the copy in TCRdb shows in-frame clones only, minus some. The sample records fewer than 400,000 clones, around 90% being singletons. The trim removed 0 bases at V and 8 bases at J, leaving 4 bases unmatched. This CDR3 is 15 amino acids long. Germline V CDR1 and CDR2: SGHDT, YYEEEE. The chain joins TRBV5-6 to TRBJ2-1; 11 bases line up with TRBD2. The sample comprised peripheral blood. The source is a woman aged 25 to 39 with COVID-19, enrolled during active disease. The DNA for the CDR3 is TGTGCCAGCAGCTTGGGCCTAGCGGGAGGTTATGAGCAGTTCTTC. Protein sequence: CASSLGLAGGYEQFF.